This paragraph reports one T cell receptor (beta chain). In the authors' methods: Estimation of nucleated cell counts was performed using reference gene primer amplification. TCRdb's table, derived via immunoSEQ multiplex PCR, lists solely in-frame clones and lacks some. V and J calls and clone size are as listed in that table; D and trimming were resolved from the DNA. The data contain 150,000 to 200,000 clones, 85% to 90% of them seen just once; the ten biggest clones take up 7% to 7.5%. This entry is derived from a study of blood T cell repertoires in COVID-19. For the study at large: COVID-19 samples from acute and convalescent phases originated in the United States, Italy and Spain.

The TCR comes from a woman aged 80 or older in a cohort sampled during active or convalescent COVID-19. The sequenced sample was peripheral blood.

The CDR3 DNA sequence: TGTGCCAGTAGTGACCAGGGGCGTGAAGCTTTCTTT. It yields the protein CASSDQGREAFF. The chain recombines TRBV19 with TRBJ1-1; maybe TRBD1 (6 bases). Trimming removed 5 bases at V and 7 bases at J, with 11 bases between. This CDR3 is built from 12 residues. Per germline, CDR1 LNHDA and CDR2 SQIVND (reference sequence). Together with reference TRBV19 and TRBJ1-1, the CDR3 gives the full variable domain: DGGITQSPKYLFRKEGQNVTLSCEQNLNHDAMYWYRQDPGQGLRLIYYSQIVNDFQKGDIAEGYSVSREKKESFPLTVTSAQKNPTAFYLCASSDQGREAFFGQGTRLTVV.